This TCR beta chain was profiled in a study of T cell changes during pregnancy in multiple sclerosis. Repertoires were generated with immunoSEQ multiplex PCR, while TCRdb's copy carries only in-frame clones and drops some. The sample lists roughly 80,000 clones; roughly 93% were seen once. Trimming took 1 base from V and 7 from J, leaving 16 bases between them. There are 15 residues in the CDR3. CDR1 is SGHAT, CDR2 FQDESV, per germline (reference sequence). Specimen: peripheral blood, collected in the second trimester of pregnancy. The chain carries TRBV11-1 and TRBJ1-2; weak D call: TRBD1 (5 bases). This sequence originates from a female donor with multiple sclerosis, enrolled in a pregnancy study. The CDR3 is CASSLDLRDSSGYTF. Here the CDR3 DNA reads TGTGCCAGCAGCTTAGACCTCAGGGATTCTTCTGGCTACACCTTC.